The subject of this entry is one TCR beta chain. Its antigen is not identified. This sample is drawn from a study of Ad26.COV2.S vaccination and SARS-CoV-2 variants. Study background: By the intramuscular route, Ad26.COV2.S was given once, or twice 56 days apart. Regarding the study as a whole: Vaccinees reportedly had broad spike-specific CD8+ and CD4+ T cell responses. Possible underestimation of total T cell responses by the TCR breadth and depth analyses was noted.

Treatment meaning: 15 to 20 received Ad26.COV2.S at low or high dose, single or two shots; 5 received placebo; per-sample allocation not given. Sampling took place 63 days after the first vaccine or placebo injection. This table comes from immunoSEQ multiplex PCR, and its TCRdb copy is limited to in-frame clones, with some not included. The table records about 440,000 clones, roughly 88% of them present only once. The origin of this receptor is a person between 18 and 65 years old who received the Ad26.COV2.S COVID-19 vaccine or a placebo. Sequences were derived from peripheral blood, sampled in a trial of Ad26.COV2.S vaccine versus placebo.

The CDR3 region is CASSLSPTGGDTEAFF. As DNA, the CDR3 is TGTGCCAGCAGCTTATCACCGACAGGTGGGGACACTGAAGCTTTCTTT. The chain has TRBV7-9 and TRBJ1-1, with D possibly being TRBD1 (6 bases). The CDR3 extends over 16 amino acids. Trimming left V 2 bases short and J 3 bases short, with 16 bases between. Germline CDR1 SEHNR, CDR2 FQNEAQ (reference sequence).